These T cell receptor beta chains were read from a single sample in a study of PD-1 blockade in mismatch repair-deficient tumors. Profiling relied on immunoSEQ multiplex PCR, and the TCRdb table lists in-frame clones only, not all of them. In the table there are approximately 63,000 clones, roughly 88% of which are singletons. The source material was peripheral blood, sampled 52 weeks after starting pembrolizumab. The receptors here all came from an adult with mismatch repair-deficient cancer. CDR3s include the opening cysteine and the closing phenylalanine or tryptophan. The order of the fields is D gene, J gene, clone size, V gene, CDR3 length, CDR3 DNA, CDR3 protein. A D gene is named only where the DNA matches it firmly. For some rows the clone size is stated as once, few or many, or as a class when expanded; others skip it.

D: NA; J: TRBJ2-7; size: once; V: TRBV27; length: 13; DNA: TGTGCCAGCAGACCAGAGACGCGCTACGAGCAGTACTTC; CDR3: CASRPETRYEQYF
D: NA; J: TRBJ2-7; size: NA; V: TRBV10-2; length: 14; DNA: TGCGCCAGCAGGGGCCTCCGGGACCCCTACGAGCAGTACTTC; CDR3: CASRGLRDPYEQYF
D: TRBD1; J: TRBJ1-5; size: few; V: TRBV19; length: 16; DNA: TGTGCCAGTAGTGTAAGGACAGGACATAGCAATCAGCCCCAGCATTTT; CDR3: CASSVRTGHSNQPQHF
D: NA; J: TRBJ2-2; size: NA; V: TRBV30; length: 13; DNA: TGTGCCTGGAGTGCCGGAGACGGCGGGGAGCTGTTTTTT; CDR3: CAWSAGDGGELFF
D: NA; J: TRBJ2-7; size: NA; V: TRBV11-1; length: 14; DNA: TGTGCCAGCAGCTTAGCGGATTTCTCCTACGAGCAGTACTTC; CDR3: CASSLADFSYEQYF
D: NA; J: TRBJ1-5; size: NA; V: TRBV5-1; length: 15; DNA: TGCGCCAGCAGCTTGGAGGGAGCCTTCAATCAGCCCCAGCATTTT; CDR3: CASSLEGAFNQPQHF
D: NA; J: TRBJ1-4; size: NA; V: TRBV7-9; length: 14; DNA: TGTGCCAGCAGCCGCCCGGCGGCTAATGAAAAACTGTTTTTT; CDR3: CASSRPAANEKLFF
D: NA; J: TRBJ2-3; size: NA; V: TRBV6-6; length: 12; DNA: TGTGCCAGCGAGGGCAGGAGAGATACGCAGTATTTT; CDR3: CASEGRRDTQYF
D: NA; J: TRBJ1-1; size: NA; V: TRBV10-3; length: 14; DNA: TGTGCCATCAGTCTAGGGGGGGCGGACACTGAAGCTTTCTTT; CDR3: CAISLGGADTEAFF
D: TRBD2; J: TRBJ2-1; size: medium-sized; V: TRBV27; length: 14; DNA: TGTGCCAGCAGAGTGACTAGCGTCAACAATGAGCAGTTCTTC; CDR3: CASRVTSVNNEQFF
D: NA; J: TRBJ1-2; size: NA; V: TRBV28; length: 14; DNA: TGTGCCAGCAGTTTACGGGGGTCGGTCTATGGCTACACCTTC; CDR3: CASSLRGSVYGYTF
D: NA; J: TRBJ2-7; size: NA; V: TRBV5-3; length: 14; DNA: TGTGCCAGCAGCTTGGCATCAGGTACCTACGAGCAGTACTTC; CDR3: CASSLASGTYEQYF
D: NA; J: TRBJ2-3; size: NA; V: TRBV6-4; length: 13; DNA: TGTGCCAGCAGTGCGGGGGAAGGAGATACGCAGTATTTT; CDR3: CASSAGEGDTQYF
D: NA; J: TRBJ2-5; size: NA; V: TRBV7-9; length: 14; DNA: TGTGCCAGCAGGCATGGCGGGACCCAAGAGACCCAGTACTTC; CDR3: CASRHGGTQETQYF
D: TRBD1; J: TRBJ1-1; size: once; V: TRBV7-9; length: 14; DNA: TGTGCCAGCAGCTTAGACAGGGGGAACACTGAAGCTTTCTTT; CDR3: CASSLDRGNTEAFF
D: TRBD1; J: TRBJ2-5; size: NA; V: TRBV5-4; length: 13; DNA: TGTGCCAGCAGCTTGGTAGGGGGCGAGACCCAGTACTTC; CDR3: CASSLVGGETQYF
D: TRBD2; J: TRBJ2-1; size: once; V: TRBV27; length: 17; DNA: TGTGCCACTCGGCGTGGGAGGGCCTCGTACTCCTACAATGAGCAGTTCTTC; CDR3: CATRRGRASYSYNEQFF
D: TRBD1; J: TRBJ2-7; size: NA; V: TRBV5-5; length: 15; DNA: TGTGCCAGCAGCACCACAGGGGGCGCACTCTACGAGCAGTACTTC; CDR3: CASSTTGGALYEQYF
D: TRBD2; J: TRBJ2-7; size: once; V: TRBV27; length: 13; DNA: TGTGCCAGCAGTTTTACTAGCGCGGGCGAGCAGTACTTC; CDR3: CASSFTSAGEQYF
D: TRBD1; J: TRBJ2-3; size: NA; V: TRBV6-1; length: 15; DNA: TGTGCCAGCAGCCCGAGACAGGGCATGGCAGATACGCAGTATTTT; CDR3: CASSPRQGMADTQYF
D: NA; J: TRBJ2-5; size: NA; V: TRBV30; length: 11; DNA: TGTGCCTGGAGTTTTGAGGAGACCCAGTACTTC; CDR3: CAWSFEETQYF
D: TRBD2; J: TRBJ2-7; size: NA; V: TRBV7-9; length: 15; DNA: TGTGCCAGCAGCCCTCAGACTAGCGGGAGTAACGAGCAGTACTTC; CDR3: CASSPQTSGSNEQYF
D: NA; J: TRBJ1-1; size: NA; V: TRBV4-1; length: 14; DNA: TGCGCCAGCAGCGACGGGACAATGAACACTGAAGCTTTCTTT; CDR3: CASSDGTMNTEAFF
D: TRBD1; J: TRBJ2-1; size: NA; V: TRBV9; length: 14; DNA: TGTGCCAGCAGCTTCCGGGACAGGGATCATGAGCAGTTCTTC; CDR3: CASSFRDRDHEQFF
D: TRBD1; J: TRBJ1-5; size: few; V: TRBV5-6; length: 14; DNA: TGTGCCAGCAGCTTGAGGGGGCGCGGTCAGCCCCAGCATTTT; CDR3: CASSLRGRGQPQHF
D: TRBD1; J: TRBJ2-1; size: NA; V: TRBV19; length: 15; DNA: TGTGCCAGTAGTATCGAGACAGGGCCTTACAATGAGCAGTTCTTC; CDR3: CASSIETGPYNEQFF
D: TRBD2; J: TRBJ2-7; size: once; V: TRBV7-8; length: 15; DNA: TGTGCCAGCAGCCGACTAGCGGGAGAATTTGACGAGCAGTACTTC; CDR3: CASSRLAGEFDEQYF
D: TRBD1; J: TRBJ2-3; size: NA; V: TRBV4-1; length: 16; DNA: TGCGCCAGCAGCCAAACCGGGACAGGGAGCACAGATACGCAGTATTTT; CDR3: CASSQTGTGSTDTQYF
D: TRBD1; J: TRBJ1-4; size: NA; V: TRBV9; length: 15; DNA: TGTGCCAGCAGCGCGGACAGGGGTCCAAATGAAAAACTGTTTTTT; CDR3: CASSADRGPNEKLFF
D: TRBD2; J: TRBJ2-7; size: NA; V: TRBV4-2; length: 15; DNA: TGTGCCAGCAGCCAAGAGGGACTAGCTCGTTACGAGCAGTACTTC; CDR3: CASSQEGLARYEQYF
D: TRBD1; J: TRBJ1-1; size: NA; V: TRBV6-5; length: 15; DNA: TGTGCCAGCAGTATCTCAAGGGGGCTAAACACTGAAGCTTTCTTT; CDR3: CASSISRGLNTEAFF
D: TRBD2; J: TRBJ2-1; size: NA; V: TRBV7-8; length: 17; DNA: TGTGCCAGCAGCTTATCCCGGACTAGCGGGAGGGGTAATGAGCAGTTCTTC; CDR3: CASSLSRTSGRGNEQFF
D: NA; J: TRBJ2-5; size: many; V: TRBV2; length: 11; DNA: TGTGCCAGCAAGCAGGGGGAGACCCAGTACTTC; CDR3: CASKQGETQYF
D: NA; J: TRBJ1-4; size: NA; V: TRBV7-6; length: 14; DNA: TGTGCCAGCAGCTTAGCCGGGGTGGGGGAAAAACTGTTTTTT; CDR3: CASSLAGVGEKLFF
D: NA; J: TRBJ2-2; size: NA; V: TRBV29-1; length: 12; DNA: TGCAGCGCCCCGGGCGGCACCGGGGAGCTGTTTTTT; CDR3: CSAPGGTGELFF
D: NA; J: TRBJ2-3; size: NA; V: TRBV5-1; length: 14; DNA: TGCGCCAGCAGCCCGGGCGAAGCCACAGATACGCAGTATTTT; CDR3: CASSPGEATDTQYF
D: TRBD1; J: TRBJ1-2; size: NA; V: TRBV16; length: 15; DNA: TGTGCCAGCAGCCAAGGACAGGCCGCTAACTATGGCTACACCTTC; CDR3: CASSQGQAANYGYTF
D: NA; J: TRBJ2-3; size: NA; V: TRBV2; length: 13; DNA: TGTGCCAGCAGTGACCGGGTGGTAGATACGCAGTATTTT; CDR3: CASSDRVVDTQYF
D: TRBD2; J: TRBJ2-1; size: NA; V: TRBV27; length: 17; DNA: TGTGCCAGCAGCGAACTAGCGAAGTGGGTCTCCTACAATGAGCAGTTCTTC; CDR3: CASSELAKWVSYNEQFF
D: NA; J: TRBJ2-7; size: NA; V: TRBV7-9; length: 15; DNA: TGTGCCAGCAGCACCCGGGACATCGTAGCCTACGAGCAGTACTTC; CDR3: CASSTRDIVAYEQYF
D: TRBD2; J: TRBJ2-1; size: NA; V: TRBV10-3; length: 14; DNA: TGTGCCATCAGTAGCGGGAGCTCCTACAATGAGCAGTTCTTC; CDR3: CAISSGSSYNEQFF
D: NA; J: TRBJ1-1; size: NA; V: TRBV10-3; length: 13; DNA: TGTGCCATCAGTGTTGGGGGGCGCGTAGAAGCTTTCTTT; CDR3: CAISVGGRVEAFF
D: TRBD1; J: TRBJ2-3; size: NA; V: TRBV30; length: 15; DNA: TGTGCCTGGACCGGGGACAGGGATGACACAGATACGCAGTATTTT; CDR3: CAWTGDRDDTDTQYF
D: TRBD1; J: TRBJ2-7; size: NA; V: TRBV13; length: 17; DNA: TGTGCCAGCAGCTTACACAGGGGTATGATGGCAAACTACGAGCAGTACTTC; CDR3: CASSLHRGMMANYEQYF
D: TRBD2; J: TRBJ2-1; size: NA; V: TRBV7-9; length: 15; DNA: TGTGCCAGCAGCAGTCGGGCGGGAGGGCCGAATGAGCAGTTCTTC; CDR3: CASSSRAGGPNEQFF
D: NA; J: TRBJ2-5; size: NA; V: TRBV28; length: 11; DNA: TGTGCCAGCAATTCGAAGAGGACCCAGTACTTC; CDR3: CASNSKRTQYF
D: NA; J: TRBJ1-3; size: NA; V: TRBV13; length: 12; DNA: TGTGCCAGCAGCGTTTTCAGAAACACCATATATTTT; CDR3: CASSVFRNTIYF
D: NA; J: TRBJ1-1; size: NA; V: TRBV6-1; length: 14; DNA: TGTGCCAGCAGTGTCGGAAACGGGAACACTGAAGCTTTCTTT; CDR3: CASSVGNGNTEAFF
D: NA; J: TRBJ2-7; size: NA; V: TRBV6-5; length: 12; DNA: TGTGCCAGCGTTAGCCGTTCTTGGGAGCAGTACTTC; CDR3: CASVSRSWEQYF
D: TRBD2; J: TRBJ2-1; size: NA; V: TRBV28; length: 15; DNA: TGTGCCAGCAGTTTGTTGGGGGGGGATTACAATGAGCAGTTCTTC; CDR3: CASSLLGGDYNEQFF
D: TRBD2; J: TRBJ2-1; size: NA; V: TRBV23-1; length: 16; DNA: TGCGCCAGCAGCCCCCGCCGGGGGGGGGTAGTGAATGAGCAGTTCTTC; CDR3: CASSPRRGGVVNEQFF
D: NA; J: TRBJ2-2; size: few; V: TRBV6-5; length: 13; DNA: TGTGCCAGCACCAAAGCGGACACCGGGGAGCTGTTTTTT; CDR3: CASTKADTGELFF
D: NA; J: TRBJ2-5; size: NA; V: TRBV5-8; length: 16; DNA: TGTGCCAGCAGCAACTCACCCCAGGGTGAAACGGAGACCCAGTACTTC; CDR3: CASSNSPQGETETQYF
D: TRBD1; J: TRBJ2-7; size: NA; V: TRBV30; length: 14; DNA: TGTGCCTGCCCCGGTAACAGGGGGGACTACGAGCAGTACTTC; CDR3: CACPGNRGDYEQYF
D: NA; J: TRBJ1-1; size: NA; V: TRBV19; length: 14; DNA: TGTGCCAGTACCGAGAGCCAAAGGGACACTGAAGCTTTCTTT; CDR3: CASTESQRDTEAFF
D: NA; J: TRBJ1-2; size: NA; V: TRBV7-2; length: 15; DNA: TGTGCCAGCAGCTTAAAAGACAGACTATACTATGGCTACACCTTC; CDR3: CASSLKDRLYYGYTF
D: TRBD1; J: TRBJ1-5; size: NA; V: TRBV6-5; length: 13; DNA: TGTGCCAGCAGTCAGGGGGTAGGTCAGCCCCAGCATTTT; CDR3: CASSQGVGQPQHF
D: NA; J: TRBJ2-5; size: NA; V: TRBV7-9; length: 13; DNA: TGTGCCAGCAGCTTTAGCGGCCAAGAGACCCAGTACTTC; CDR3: CASSFSGQETQYF
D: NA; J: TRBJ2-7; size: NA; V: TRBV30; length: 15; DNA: TGTGCCTGGAGTGTACTCCCTCGCCACGGCGATGAGCAGTACTTC; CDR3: CAWSVLPRHGDEQYF
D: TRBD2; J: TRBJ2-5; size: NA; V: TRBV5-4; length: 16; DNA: TGTGCCAGCAGTCCCACTAGCGGGAGGGTCCGAGAGACCCAGTACTTC; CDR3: CASSPTSGRVRETQYF